This TCR beta chain was recorded in a study of T cell responses to AZD1222 COVID-19 vaccine (dated by TCRdb to the early 2020s). About the study as a whole: TCR sequencing covered fewer than 250 trial participants: 200 to 210 given two doses of AZD1222 and 26 given two doses of MenACWY control vaccine. Enrollment into the trials was organized by age into subgroups of 18-55, 56-69 and 70-plus years, and those subgroups contained about 150, 27 and 61 TCR-sequenced participants, respectively. The paper as a whole reports these results and caveats: The 56-69-year group was small, and its depth increase did not reach significance, likely because of low power. Most participants were white British and females outnumbered males, and the authors suggested that clonal diversity may have been underestimated. The vaccine-associated CD4 TCRs covered the entire spike protein, and the dominant responses fell in regions 160-218 and 743-854. Because no samples from the day 14 peak response were available, repertoires could be characterized only after the peak T cell response. A significant rise in spike-specific TCR breadth and depth was observed after two AZD1222 doses relative to day 0 and relative to MenACWY recipients. Conclusions about previously exposed vaccinees were limited because only six or seven AZD1222 recipients were SARS-CoV-2 seropositive at baseline. Reportedly, almost half of the unique spike-specific TCRs recognized epitopes lying outside the regions that are mutated in the B.1.351 and B.1.1.7 variants.

From the cysteine up to the phenylalanine, the CDR3 has a length of 19 residues. The entry retains the CDR3 DNA only, 57 bases that are in frame from base 1. CDR1 and CDR2 are drawn from the germline V gene (reference sequence): SGHNT, YYREEE. Trimming removed 2 bases from V and 4 bases from J; the gene matches leave 17 bases unexplained. About this clone itself: No cognate antigen has been identified for it. The record has no base qualities; no much larger clone is one base away.

The sample's time point label, in plain terms: about 28 days (+/-7) after the second vaccine dose. AZD1222 recipients given second doses at about 4 weeks or at about 12 weeks were pooled, since spike-specific TCR depth and breadth were not found to differ between the two schedules. Vaccinee samples were obtained from the UK trials COV001 and COV002, which included a single-blind randomized controlled phase 2/3 trial of AZD1222 (ChAdOx1 nCoV-19) in healthy adults. For TCRbeta chain sequencing, PBMC samples were collected from trial participants at day 0 and at day 28 after the second dose. The CDR3 regions of human TCRbeta chains were analyzed by immunosequencing. The paper's data handling went like this. Repertoire TCRs were checked for matches against a reference library of SARS-CoV-2-specific TCRs that had been generated using the MIRA antigen-specificity platform. Breadth meant the fraction of unique TCRs that were SARS-CoV-2-associated, whereas depth meant the fraction of total T cells that were SARS-CoV-2-associated. Using the MIRA data, every spike-specific TCR was mapped to the spike region that the TCR reacted to and assigned to either a CD4 or a CD8 class. Log10-transformed breadth and depth values were compared by one-way ANOVA with Sidak's multiple comparisons tests. Sourced from immuneACCESS, this table was stored by TCRdb with only in-frame sequences that have V and J called. A share of the clones is absent; for the studies checked, an unresolved V gene accounts for under half, and the remainder has no known explanation. V and J calls plus clone size are reproduced from that table; the DNA served to infer D and trimming. Within this sample are more than 120,000 clones, with 75% to 90% of them counted one time only. Jointly, the top ten make up 1.5% to 2% of the sample.

The sequencing used peripheral blood, collected 28 days after the second AZD1222 dose. The sequence was obtained from an adult who received the AZD1222 COVID-19 vaccine. The receptor chain draws on TRBV5-4 and TRBJ1-2; 10 central bases correspond to TRBD1. The DNA is as follows: TGTGCCAGCAGCTTAGGAGGTCGCGTCGGGGACAGGGGTCTCTATGGCTACACCTTC. It translates as CASSLGGRVGDRGLYGYTF.